This T cell receptor beta chain originates from a study of shared clonotypes between healthy human individuals. The donors, healthy adults who were HIV-negative, had experienced no recent acute infections or vaccinations. Donors were Caucasian adults residing in Nashville, Tennessee, USA. With 5 bases clipped from V and 7 bases from J, the junction kept 6 bases outside the gene matches. CDR3 length: 12 residues. From germline, CDR1 is SGHRS and CDR2 YFSETQ. The authors ran unsorted PBMC replicate PCRs on around 320 ng DNA, 25,000 to 35,000 T cell genomes. It was on ten immunoSEQ deep assay plates that unsorted PBMC DNA was sequenced. Assay used: immunoSEQ multiplex PCR; TCRdb lists only in-frame clones, some missing. The sample shows around 500,000 clones, about four fifths of them seen only once.

This TCR was recovered from a woman between 35 and 50 years old in good health. Some clones in this sample may be carry-over from other donors' samples. The sample taken for sequencing was PBMCs. The rearrangement uses TRBV5-1 and TRBJ2-7; 7 bases are shared with TRBD1. For the CDR3, the DNA is TGCGCCAGCAGTTCATACAGGGGTGAGCAGTACTTC. This encodes CASSSYRGEQYF.